These 8 T cell receptor beta chains were sequenced from one sample in a study of control samples from healthy donors and cancer patients. Only in-frame clones appear in the TCRdb table, and some are missing; sequencing was by immunoSEQ multiplex PCR. The table lists approximately 30,000 clones, roughly 95% of them singletons. Sequenced: blood. Receptors originate from a man between 60 and 75 years old in good health.

V is TRBV7-2 and J is TRBJ2-7, with D maybe TRBD1 (6 bases). The ends were cut back, 4 bases at V and 11 bases at J, with 12 bases in the middle. Germline values: CDR1 SGHTA, CDR2 FQGNSA. CDR3 length: 11 amino acids. The CDR3: CASSSGQREYF. Here the CDR3 DNA reads TGTGCCAGCAGCTCGGGACAACGAGAGTACTTC.

The V and J genes are TRBV15 and TRBJ2-3; 9 bases match TRBD1. The germline gives CDR1 LNHNV, CDR2 YYDKDF (reference sequence). This CDR3 is 15 amino acids long. J was trimmed by 5 bases and V by 3 bases; bases with no gene match: 6. The chain's CDR3 is CATSREDRGRDTQYF. The CDR3 bases are TGTGCCACCAGCAGGGAGGACAGGGGTAGAGATACGCAGTATTTT.

The V call is TRBV7-2, the J call TRBJ2-3; no firm D call. Germline assignment: CDR1 SGHTA and CDR2 FQGNSA. Trimming cost V 2 bases and J 0 bases, with 12 bases left between them. The CDR3 has 16 amino acids. CDR3 sequence reads: CASSLFIRVSTDTQYF. CDR3 in DNA: TGTGCCAGCAGCTTATTTATCCGGGTCAGCACAGATACGCAGTATTTT.

The CDR3 is CASSSSTPGTDTQYF. The CDR3 DNA reads as TGTGCCAGCAGTTCCTCCACTCCGGGCACAGATACGCAGTATTTT. The gene calls are TRBV6-5 and TRBJ2-3; D unresolved. The V end was cut by 4 bases, the J end by 1 base, with 12 bases between. The germline V gene has CDR1 MNHEY and CDR2 SVGAGI. CDR3 length equals 15 residues.

The chain combines TRBV9 with TRBJ1-1, with D maybe TRBD1 (6 bases). The CDR3 length is 15 residues. The V end lost 4 bases, the J end lost 5 bases, and 18 bases lay between the germline ends. Per germline, CDR1 SGDLS and CDR2 YYNGEE. The CDR3 loop is CASSSLSLGGTEAFF. CDR3 in DNA: TGTGCCAGCAGCTCCCTATCATTAGGGGGGACTGAAGCTTTCTTT.

The V call is TRBV6-6, the J call TRBJ1-1, with 7 bases aligning to TRBD1. Germline CDR1 MNHNY, CDR2 SVGAGI (reference sequence). This CDR3 is built from 14 residues. V gave up 6 bases and J gave up 3 bases; unmatched junction bases: 7. This CDR3 is CASRDTGDYTEAFF. DNA for the CDR3: TGTGCCAGCAGGGATACAGGGGACTACACTGAAGCTTTCTTT.

The V gene is TRBV27, the J gene TRBJ1-2; the match to TRBD1 covers 9 bases. V gave up 8 bases and J gave up 4 bases; unmatched junction bases: 5. This CDR3 is built from 13 residues. Germline values: CDR1 MNHEY, CDR2 SMNVEV (reference sequence). Written as DNA, the CDR3 is TGTGCCAGCTGGACAGGGGTGGGCTATGGCTACACCTTC. Translation: CASWTGVGYGYTF.

V gene TRBV28 combines with J gene TRBJ1-2, with unresolved D. There are 14 residues in the CDR3. V lost 5 bases and J 5 bases, leaving 15 bases between the germline ends. CDR1 is MDHEN and CDR2 is SYDVKM in the germline V gene. Here the CDR3 reads CASSPPQPPYGYTF. DNA of the CDR3: TGTGCCAGCAGTCCGCCCCAACCCCCTTATGGCTACACCTTC.